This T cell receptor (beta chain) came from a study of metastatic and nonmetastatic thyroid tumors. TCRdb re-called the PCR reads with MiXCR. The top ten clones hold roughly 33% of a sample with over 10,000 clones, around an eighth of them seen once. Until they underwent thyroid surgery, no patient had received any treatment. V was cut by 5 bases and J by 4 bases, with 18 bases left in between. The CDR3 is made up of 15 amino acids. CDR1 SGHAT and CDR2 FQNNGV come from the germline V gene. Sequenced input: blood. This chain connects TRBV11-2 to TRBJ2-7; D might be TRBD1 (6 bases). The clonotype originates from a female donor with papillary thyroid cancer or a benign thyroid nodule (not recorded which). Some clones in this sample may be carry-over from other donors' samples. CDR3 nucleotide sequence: TGTGCCAGCAGCCTCCGGCGGACAGTCCCATACGAGCAGTACTTC. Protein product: CASSLRRTVPYEQYF.